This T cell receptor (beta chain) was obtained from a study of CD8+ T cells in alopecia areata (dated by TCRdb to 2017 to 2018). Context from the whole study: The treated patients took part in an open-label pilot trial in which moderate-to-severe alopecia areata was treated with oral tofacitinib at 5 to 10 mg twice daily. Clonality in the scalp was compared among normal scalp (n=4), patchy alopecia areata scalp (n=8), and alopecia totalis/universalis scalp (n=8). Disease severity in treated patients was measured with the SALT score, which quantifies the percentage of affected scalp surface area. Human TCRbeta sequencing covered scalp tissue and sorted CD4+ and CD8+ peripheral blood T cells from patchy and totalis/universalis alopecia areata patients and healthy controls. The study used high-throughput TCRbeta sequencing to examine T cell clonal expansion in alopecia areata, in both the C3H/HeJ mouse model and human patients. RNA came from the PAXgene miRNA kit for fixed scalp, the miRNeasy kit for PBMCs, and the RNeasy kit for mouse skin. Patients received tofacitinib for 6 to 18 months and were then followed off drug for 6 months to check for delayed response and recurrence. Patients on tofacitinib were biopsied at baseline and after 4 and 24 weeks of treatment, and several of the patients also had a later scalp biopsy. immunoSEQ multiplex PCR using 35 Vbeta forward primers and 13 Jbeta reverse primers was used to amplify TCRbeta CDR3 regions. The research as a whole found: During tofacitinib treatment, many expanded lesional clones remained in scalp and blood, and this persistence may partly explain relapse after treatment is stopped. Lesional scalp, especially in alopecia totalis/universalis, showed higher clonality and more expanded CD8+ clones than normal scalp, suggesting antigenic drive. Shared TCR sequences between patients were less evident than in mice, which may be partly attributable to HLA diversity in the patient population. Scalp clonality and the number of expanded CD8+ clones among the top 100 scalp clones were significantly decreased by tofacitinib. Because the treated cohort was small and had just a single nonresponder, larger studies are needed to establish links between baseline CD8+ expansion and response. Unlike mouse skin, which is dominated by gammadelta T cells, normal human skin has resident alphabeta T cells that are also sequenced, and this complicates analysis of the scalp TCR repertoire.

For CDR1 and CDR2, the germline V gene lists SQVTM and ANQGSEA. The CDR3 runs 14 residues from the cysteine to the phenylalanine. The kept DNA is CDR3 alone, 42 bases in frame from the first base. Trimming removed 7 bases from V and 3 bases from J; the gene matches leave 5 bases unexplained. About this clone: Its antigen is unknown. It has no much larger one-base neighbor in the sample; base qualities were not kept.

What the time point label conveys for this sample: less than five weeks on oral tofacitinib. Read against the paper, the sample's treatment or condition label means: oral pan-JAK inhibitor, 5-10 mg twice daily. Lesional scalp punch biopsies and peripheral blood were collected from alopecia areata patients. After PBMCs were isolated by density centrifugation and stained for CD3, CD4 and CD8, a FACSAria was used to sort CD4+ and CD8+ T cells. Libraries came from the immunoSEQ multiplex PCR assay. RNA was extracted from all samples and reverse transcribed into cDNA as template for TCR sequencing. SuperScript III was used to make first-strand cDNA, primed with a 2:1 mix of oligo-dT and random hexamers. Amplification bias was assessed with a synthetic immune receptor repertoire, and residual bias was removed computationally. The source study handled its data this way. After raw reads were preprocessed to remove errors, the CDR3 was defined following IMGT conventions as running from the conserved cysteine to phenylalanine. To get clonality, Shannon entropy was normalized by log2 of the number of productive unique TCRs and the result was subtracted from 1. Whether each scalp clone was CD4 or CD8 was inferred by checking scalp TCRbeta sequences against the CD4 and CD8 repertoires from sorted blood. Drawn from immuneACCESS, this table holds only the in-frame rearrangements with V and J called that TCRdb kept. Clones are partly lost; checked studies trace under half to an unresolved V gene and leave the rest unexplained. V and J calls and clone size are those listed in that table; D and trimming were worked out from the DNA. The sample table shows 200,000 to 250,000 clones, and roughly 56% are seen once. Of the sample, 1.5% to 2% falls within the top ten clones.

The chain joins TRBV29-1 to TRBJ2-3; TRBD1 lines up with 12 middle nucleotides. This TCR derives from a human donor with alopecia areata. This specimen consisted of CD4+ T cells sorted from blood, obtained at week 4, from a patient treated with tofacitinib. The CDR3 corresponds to CSAGDRGRTDTQYF. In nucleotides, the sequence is TGCAGCGCCGGGGACAGGGGGCGGACAGATACGCAGTATTTT.